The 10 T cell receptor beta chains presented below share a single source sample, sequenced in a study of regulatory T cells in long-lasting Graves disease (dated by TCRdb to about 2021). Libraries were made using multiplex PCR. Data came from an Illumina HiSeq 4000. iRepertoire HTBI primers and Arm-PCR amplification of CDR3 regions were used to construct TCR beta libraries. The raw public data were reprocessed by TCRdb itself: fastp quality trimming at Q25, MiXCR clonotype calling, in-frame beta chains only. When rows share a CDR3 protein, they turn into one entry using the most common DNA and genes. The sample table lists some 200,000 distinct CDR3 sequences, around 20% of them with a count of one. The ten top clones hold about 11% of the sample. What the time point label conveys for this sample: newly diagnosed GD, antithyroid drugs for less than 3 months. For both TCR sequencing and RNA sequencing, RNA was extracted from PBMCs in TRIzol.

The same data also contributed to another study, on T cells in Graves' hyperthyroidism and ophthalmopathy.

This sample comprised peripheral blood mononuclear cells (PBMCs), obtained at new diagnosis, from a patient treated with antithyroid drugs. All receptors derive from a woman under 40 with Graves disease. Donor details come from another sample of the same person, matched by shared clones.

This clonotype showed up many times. This chain's CDR3 is CASSSPRDTPYEQYF. As DNA, the CDR3 is TGTGCCAGCAGCTCCCCCCGGGACACCCCCTACGAGCAGTACTTC. This chain joins TRBV7-9 and TRBJ2-7, with D perhaps TRBD1 (6 bases). The V end was cut by 4 bases, the J end by 2 bases, with 15 bases between. There are 15 residues in the CDR3. The germline V gene has CDR1 SEHNR and CDR2 FQNEAQ (reference sequence). Drawing the rest from reference TRBV7-9 and TRBJ2-7, the complete variable domain is DTGVSQNPRHKITKRGQNVTFRCDPISEHNRLYWYRQTLGQGPEFLTYFQNEAQLEKSRLLSDRFSAERPKGSFSTLEIQRTEQGDSAMYLCASSSPRDTPYEQYFGPGTRLTVT.

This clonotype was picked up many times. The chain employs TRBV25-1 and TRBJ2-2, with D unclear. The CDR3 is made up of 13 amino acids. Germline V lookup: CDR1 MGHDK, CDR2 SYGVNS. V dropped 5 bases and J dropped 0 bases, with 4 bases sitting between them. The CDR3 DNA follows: TGTGCCAGCAGTCAGTCGAACACCGGGGAGCTGTTTTTT. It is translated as CASSQSNTGELFF.

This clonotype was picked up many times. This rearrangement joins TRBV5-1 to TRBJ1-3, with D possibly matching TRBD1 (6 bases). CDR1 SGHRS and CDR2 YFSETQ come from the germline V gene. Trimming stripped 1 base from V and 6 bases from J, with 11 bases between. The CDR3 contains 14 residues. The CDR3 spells CASSLTGFANTIYF. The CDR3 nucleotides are TGCGCCAGCAGCTTGACAGGGTTCGCAAACACCATATATTTT.

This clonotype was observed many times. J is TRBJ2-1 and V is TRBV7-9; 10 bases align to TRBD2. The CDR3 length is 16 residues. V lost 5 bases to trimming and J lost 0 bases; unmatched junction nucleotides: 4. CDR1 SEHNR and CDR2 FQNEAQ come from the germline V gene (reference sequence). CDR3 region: CASSLSGGSSYNEQFF. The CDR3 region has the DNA TGTGCCAGCAGCCTTAGCGGGGGGAGCTCCTACAATGAGCAGTTCTTC.

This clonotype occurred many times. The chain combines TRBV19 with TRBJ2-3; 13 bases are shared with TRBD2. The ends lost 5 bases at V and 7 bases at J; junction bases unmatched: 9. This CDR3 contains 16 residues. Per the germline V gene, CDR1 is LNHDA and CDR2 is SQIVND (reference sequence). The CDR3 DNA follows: TGTGCCAGTAGTCCTCGGACTAGCGGGAGCATAAATACGCAGTATTTT. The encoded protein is CASSPRTSGSINTQYF.

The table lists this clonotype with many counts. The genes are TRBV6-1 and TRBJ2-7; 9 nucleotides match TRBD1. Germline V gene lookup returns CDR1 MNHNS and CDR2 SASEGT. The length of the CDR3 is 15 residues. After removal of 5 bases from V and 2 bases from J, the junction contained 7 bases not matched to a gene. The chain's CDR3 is CASSTGTGIPYEQYF. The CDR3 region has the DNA TGTGCCAGCAGTACCGGGACAGGGATCCCCTACGAGCAGTACTTC.

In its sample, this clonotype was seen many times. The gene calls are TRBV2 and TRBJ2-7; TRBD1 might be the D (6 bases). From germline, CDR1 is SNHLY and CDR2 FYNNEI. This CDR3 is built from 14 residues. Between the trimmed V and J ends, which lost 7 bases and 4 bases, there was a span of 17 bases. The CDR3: CASNSLDSDYEQYF. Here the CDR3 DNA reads TGTGCCAGCAATTCACTGGACAGTGATTACGAGCAGTACTTC.

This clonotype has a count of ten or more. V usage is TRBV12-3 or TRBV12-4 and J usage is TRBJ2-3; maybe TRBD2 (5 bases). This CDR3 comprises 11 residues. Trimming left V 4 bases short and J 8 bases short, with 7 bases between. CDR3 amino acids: CASSSLATQYF. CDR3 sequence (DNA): TGTGCCAGCAGTTCTCTAGCTACGCAGTATTTT.

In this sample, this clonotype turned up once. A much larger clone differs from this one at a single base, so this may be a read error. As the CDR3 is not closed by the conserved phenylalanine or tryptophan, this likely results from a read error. CDR3 coding DNA: TGTGCCAGCAGCCTCCGGACTAGCGGACAAGAGACCCAGTACTTG. This encodes CASSLRTSGQETQYL. The chain recombines TRBV3-1 with TRBJ2-5; the match to TRBD2 covers 10 bases. The germline gives CDR1 LGHDT, CDR2 YNNKEL (reference sequence). The CDR3 is 15 amino acids. The V gene end was trimmed by 4 bases and the J gene end by 2 bases; junction bases not matched to a gene: 4.

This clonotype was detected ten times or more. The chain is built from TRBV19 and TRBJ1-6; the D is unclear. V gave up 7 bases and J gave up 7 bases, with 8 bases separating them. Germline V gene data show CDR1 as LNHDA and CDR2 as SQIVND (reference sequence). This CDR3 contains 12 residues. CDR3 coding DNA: TGTGCCAGTACGGTGAGGAATTCACCCCTCCACTTT. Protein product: CASTVRNSPLHF.